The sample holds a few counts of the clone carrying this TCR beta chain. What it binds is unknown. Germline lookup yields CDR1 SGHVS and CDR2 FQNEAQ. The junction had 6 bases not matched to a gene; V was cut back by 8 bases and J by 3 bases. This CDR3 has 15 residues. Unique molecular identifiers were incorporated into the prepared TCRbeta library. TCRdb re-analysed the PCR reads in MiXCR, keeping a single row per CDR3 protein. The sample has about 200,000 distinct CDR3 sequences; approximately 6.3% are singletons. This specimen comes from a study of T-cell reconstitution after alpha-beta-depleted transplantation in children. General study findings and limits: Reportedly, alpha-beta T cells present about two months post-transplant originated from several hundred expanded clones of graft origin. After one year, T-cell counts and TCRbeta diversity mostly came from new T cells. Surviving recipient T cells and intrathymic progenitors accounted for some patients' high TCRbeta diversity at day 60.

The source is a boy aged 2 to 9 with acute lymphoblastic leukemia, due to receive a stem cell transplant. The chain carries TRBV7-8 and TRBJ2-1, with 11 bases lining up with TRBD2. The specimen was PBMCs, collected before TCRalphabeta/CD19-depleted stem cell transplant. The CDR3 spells CASVMTSGDYNEQFF. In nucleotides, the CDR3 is TGTGCCAGCGTCATGACTAGCGGGGACTACAATGAGCAGTTCTTC.